This TCR beta chain derives from a study of siplizumab effects on memory and regulatory T cells. With 7 bases clipped from V and 1 base from J, the junction kept 8 bases outside the gene matches. Per the germline V gene, CDR1 is SNHLY and CDR2 is FYNNEI. The CDR3 sequence is 15 residues long. This table comes from immunoSEQ multiplex PCR, and its TCRdb copy is limited to in-frame clones, with some not included. The sample has about 120,000 clones; around 94% are singletons. General study points: Naive or memory phenotype was unassignable for roughly 80-95% of proliferating CD4+ or CD8+ clones. Siplizumab gave mappable alloreactive CD4+ clones an average Treg-derived fraction of about 70%, against approximately 29% in controls. Suppression by proliferating Tregs derived from siplizumab cultures was not verified. Naive T cells appeared more diverse than memory cells and seemed to be major alloresponse contributors.

Notes on this clone: Its antigen is currently unknown.

This chain uses TRBV2 with TRBJ2-5, with TRBD1 matching 8 bases. Specimen: non-Treg CD4+ T cells sorted from blood. This TCR was sampled from a human donor in good health. The CDR3 DNA follows: TGTGCCAGCATTGGACAGGGCCGCCCCCAAGAGACCCAGTACTTC. It translates to CASIGQGRPQETQYF.